The source of this TCR beta chain is a study of Graves' ophthalmopathy and Graves' hyperthyroidism. Across the whole study: Untreated patients at initial diagnosis provided peripheral blood. Findings of the study overall: Blood was where most expanded thyroid clonotypes above 0.001 frequency also turned up. Sensitivity reached approximately 71% and specificity about 72% when the model predicted ophthalmopathy progression.

V gave up 6 bases and J gave up 9 bases; unmatched junction bases: 5. From germline, CDR1 is MDHEN and CDR2 SYDVKM. The length of the CDR3 is 12 residues. This clonotype has a count of ten or more. Its antigen is as yet unknown. Amplifying from RNA transcripts, the study obtained TCR beta CDR3 regions. HTBI-primed RT-PCR formed the first round, and a multiplex PCR formed the second. TCRdb reprocessed the multiplex PCR reads via MiXCR and lists one record per CDR3 protein. This repertoire shows almost 400,000 distinct CDR3 sequences, about a sixth found once; its top ten account for 1.5% to 2%. The diagnostic workup employed clinical symptoms, serum thyroxine, TRAb, thyroid ultrasound and orbital computed tomography.

J is TRBJ1-3 and V is TRBV28, with 7 positions matching TRBD1. This TCR was recovered from a woman aged 18-35 years with Graves' ophthalmopathy. Specimen: peripheral blood. Written as DNA, the CDR3 is TGTGCCAGCAGCCAGGGGGGTGGCACCATATATTTT. This translates into CASSQGGGTIYF. Complete variable domain (other parts from reference TRBV28 and TRBJ1-3): DVKVTQSSRYLVKRTGEKVFLECVQDMDHENMFWYRQDPGLGLRLIYFSYDVKMKEKGDIPEGYSVSREKKERFSLILESASTNQTSMYLCASSQGGGTIYFGEGSWLTVV.